This is a list of T cell receptor beta chains from one sample in a study of T cell repertoires in cytomegalovirus infection. TCRdb independently ran MiXCR on the reads; one entry per CDR3 protein. The sample lists about 490,000 distinct CDR3 sequences, about 11% occurring once. Sample: PBMCs. Receptor source: a human donor in good health (CMV status not recorded). Some clones in this sample may be carry-over from other donors' samples. CDR3s include the opening cysteine and the closing phenylalanine or tryptophan. A D gene is named only where the DNA matches it firmly. Clone size is given for some rows only: seen once, a few or many times, or a class if the clone is expanded.

.,TRBV4-2,.,TRBJ2-3,TGTGCCAGCAGCCAAACCGGGACACCTTCCACAGATACGCAGTATTTT,CASSQTGTPSTDTQYF
.,TRBV6-1,many,TRBJ1-4,TGTGCCAGCAGTGAAAGCGATGTTGGAAATGAAAAACTGTTTTTT,CASSESDVGNEKLFF
.,TRBV7-9,many,TRBJ2-5,TGTGCCAGCAGCCAGGCAACGGACGGACTTTTAGAAGAGACCCAGTACTTC,CASSQATDGLLEETQYF
.,TRBV5-1,many,TRBJ2-7,TGCGCCAGCAGCTTGAGCAGGGGATATTACGAGCAGTACTTC,CASSLSRGYYEQYF
.,TRBV28,many,TRBJ2-4,TGTGCCAGCAGCCCTGGGAGTGCCGGGGAGTACTTC,CASSPGSAGEYF
.,TRBV29-1,many,TRBJ1-1,TGCAGCGTGGGGCCTCTTGGGTGGGGGAACACTGAAGCTTTCTTT,CSVGPLGWGNTEAFF
TRBD2,TRBV7-3,many,TRBJ2-1,TGTGCCAGCAGCCTTGGGACTAGCGGCCGCTCCTACAATGAGCAGTTCTTC,CASSLGTSGRSYNEQFF
TRBD1,TRBV2,many,TRBJ1-2,TGTGCCAGCAGTGAATCTGGACAGGGGAACTATGGCTACACCTTC,CASSESGQGNYGYTF
TRBD1,TRBV11-2,many,TRBJ1-1,TGTGCCAGCAGGGCCATACAGGGGAGGGGCACTGAAGCTTTCTTT,CASRAIQGRGTEAFF
.,TRBV10-3,many,TRBJ2-1,TGTGCCATCAGTGGAGGACGGTTAGGGTACAATGAGCAGTTCTTC,CAISGGRLGYNEQFF
.,TRBV2,few,TRBJ1-4,TGTGCCAGCCTAAGGCGAGGGGCTAATGAAAAACTGTTTTTT,CASLRRGANEKLFF